The T cell receptor beta chain under discussion was sequenced for a study of T cell responses to AZD1222 COVID-19 vaccine. Broader study findings: Reportedly, nearly half of unique spike TCRs recognized epitopes outside B.1.351/B.1.1.7 mutations. Only 5 or 6 individuals given AZD1222 were seropositive at baseline.

Clones were read by immunoSEQ multiplex PCR, and TCRdb kept only the in-frame ones, dropping some. Of some 150,000 clones listed, 90% to 95% are singletons. Worth noting for this clone: The antigen is unknown.

This CDR3 has 16 amino acids. V lost 0 bases and J lost 1; bases outside the gene matches: 4. From germline, CDR1 is SGHRS and CDR2 YFSETQ. The TCR originated in an adult in good health. Sequencing was performed on peripheral blood, taken on day 0 of AZD1222 vaccination. The chain carries TRBV5-1 and TRBJ2-5; 9 bases map to TRBD2. This chain's CDR3 is CASSLGASGAQETQYF. Written as DNA, the CDR3 is TGCGCCAGCAGCTTGGGGGCTAGCGGGGCCCAAGAGACCCAGTACTTC.